The T cell receptor (beta chain) described here comes from a study of blood T cells in healthy people across ages. The study's findings and limits: A roughly linear fall in TCR beta diversity per million T cells was seen with increasing age.

The use of a sample-barcoded 5' primer and a J-beta primer mix characterized a second PCR of about 7 to 12 cycles. TCRdb reprocessed the 5' RACE reads via MiXCR and lists one record per CDR3 protein. Of 650,000 to 800,000 distinct CDR3 sequences detected, more than 40% appear once; the ten largest clones hold about a fifth. A note on this clonotype: Its antigen is as yet unknown.

V lost 6 bases and J lost 3, with 17 bases in between. Germline assignment: CDR1 SGDLS and CDR2 YYNGEE. CDR3 length: 15 amino acids. The source of this sequence is a man between 60 and 75 years old in good health. The chain is built from TRBV9 and TRBJ2-3; D may correspond to TRBD1 or TRBD2 (6 bases each). Material for sequencing was blood. DNA of the CDR3: TGTGCCAGCACATTCGCAGGGGAGGAGACAGATACGCAGTATTTT. Translating gives CASTFAGEETDTQYF.